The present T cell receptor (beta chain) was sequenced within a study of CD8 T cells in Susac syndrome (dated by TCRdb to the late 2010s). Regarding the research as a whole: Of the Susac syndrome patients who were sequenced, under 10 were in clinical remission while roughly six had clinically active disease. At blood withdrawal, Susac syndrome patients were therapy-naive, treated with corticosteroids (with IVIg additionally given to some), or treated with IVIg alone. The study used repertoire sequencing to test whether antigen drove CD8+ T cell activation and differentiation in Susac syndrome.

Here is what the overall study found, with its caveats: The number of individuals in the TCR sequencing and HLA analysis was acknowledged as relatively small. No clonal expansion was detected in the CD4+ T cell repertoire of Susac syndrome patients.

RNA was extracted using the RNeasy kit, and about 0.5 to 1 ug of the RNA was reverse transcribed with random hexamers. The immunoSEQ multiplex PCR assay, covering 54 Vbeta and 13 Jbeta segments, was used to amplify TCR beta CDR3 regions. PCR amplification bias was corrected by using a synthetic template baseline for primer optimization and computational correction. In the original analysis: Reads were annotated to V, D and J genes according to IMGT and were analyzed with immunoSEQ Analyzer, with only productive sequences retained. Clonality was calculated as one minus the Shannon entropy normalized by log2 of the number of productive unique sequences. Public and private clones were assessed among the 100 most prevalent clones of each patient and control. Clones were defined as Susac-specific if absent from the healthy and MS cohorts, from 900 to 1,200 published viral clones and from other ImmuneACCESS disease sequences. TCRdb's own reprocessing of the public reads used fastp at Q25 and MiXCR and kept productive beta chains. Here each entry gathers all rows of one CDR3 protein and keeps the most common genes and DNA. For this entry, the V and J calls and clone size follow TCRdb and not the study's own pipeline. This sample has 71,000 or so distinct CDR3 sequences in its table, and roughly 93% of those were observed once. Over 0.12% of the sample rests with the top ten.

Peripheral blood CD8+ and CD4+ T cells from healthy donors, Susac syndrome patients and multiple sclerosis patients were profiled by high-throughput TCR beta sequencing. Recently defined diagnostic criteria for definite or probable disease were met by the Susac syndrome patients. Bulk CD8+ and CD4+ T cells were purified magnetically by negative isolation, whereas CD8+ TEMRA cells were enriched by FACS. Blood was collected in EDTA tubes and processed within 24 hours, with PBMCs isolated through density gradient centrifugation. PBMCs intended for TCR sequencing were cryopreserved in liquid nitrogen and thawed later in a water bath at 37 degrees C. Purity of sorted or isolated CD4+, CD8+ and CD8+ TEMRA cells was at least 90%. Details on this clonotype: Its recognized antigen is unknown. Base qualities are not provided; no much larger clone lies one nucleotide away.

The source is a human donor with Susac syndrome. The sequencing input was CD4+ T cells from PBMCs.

The CDR3 reads as follows: CASSRAQGVWETQYF. The sequenced DNA is TGTGCCAGCAGCCGGGCTCAGGGGGTGTGGGAGACCCAGTACTTC. The rearrangement combines TRBV7-2 with TRBJ2-5; TRBD1 agrees with 7 junctional bases. At the junction V is shortened by 5 bases and J by 5 bases; bases outside the gene matches: 11. The cysteine opens and the phenylalanine closes a CDR3 of 15 amino acids. Just CDR3 DNA is preserved here, 45 bases in frame from base 1. Looking up the germline V gene yields CDR1 SGHTA and CDR2 FQGNSA.